This T cell receptor (beta chain) was documented in a study of T cells after yellow fever vaccination. The CDR3 has 18 residues. The germline CDR1 and CDR2 sequences are KGHSH and LQKENI. Trimming removed 4 bases at V and 4 bases at J, with 25 bases between. The 5'RACE template-switching step produced TCR cDNA and added a universal primer site and UMIs. Using its own MiXCR run on the 5' RACE reads, TCRdb lists one record per CDR3 protein. The sample holds more than 250,000 distinct CDR3 sequences, 6.8% seen once. The sequence was obtained from a man between 18 and 29 years old who received the YFV17D yellow fever vaccine. The chain employs TRBV18 and TRBJ2-5; D perhaps matches TRBD1 (5 bases). This specimen was PBMCs, taken around 45 days after the first yellow fever vaccination. The CDR3 region has the DNA TGTGCCAGCTCACAACTCAATCTTCGACAGAACCCCAGAGAGACCCAGTACTTC. Translated, it gives CASSQLNLRQNPRETQYF.